This T cell receptor beta chain was captured in a study of blood T cell repertoires in COVID-19. Study at large: From T cells, B-cell-depleted T cells, or PBMCs came the material, which was cDNA or gDNA.

This clone was counted only a few times. Profiled with immunoSEQ multiplex PCR; TCRdb holds only in-frame clones, not every one. The sample has around 130,000 clones, less than 85% seen once. Germline V gene sequence: CDR1 ENHRY, CDR2 SYGVKD. With 4 bases clipped from V and 2 bases from J, the junction kept 3 bases outside the gene matches. The CDR3 covers 14 residues. The sample taken for sequencing was peripheral blood. The chain employs TRBV10-3 and TRBJ1-2; 8 positions agree with TRBD1. The sequence was obtained from an older woman with acute or convalescent COVID-19. In nucleotides, the CDR3 is TGTGCCATCAGTGGACAGGGGAAGAACTATGGCTACACCTTC. This codes for CAISGQGKNYGYTF.